A selection of T cell receptor beta chains follows, all from one sample in a study of T cell repertoires in cytomegalovirus infection. TCRdb processed the reads anew with MiXCR; each CDR3 protein has one entry. The table records some 700,000 distinct CDR3 sequences, 35% of them present only once. The specimen was PBMCs. The receptors come from a human donor in good health (CMV status not recorded). Some clones in this sample may be carry-over from other donors' samples. The CDR3 runs from the conserved cysteine through the conserved F or W. A D gene is named only where the DNA matches it firmly. Only some rows state a clone size, as once, few, many or a class for expanded clones.

V	size	J	D	DNA	CDR3
TRBV30	few	TRBJ2-3	-	TGTGCCTGGAGCTCCGGGACCTCACAAGATACGCAGTATTTT	CAWSSGTSQDTQYF
TRBV7-2	many	TRBJ1-2	-	TGTGCCAGCAGCTTAAGCAGTACTAACTATGGCTACACCTTC	CASSLSSTNYGYTF
TRBV27	-	TRBJ2-7	TRBD2	TGTGCCAGCAGTTCCCGGACTAGCGGGAGCGAGCAGTACTTC	CASSSRTSGSEQYF
TRBV5-1	once	TRBJ2-3	-	TGCGCCAGCAGCTCACGGGACGTTGGGCTCTCAGATACGCAGTATTTT	CASSSRDVGLSDTQYF
TRBV19	few	TRBJ2-2	-	TGTGTAGGCCGCGCGAACACCGGGGAGCTGTTTTTT	CVGRANTGELFF
TRBV27	few	TRBJ2-7	-	TGTGCCAGCAGTCGCCGACAGCCGTTGCACTACGAGCAGTACTTC	CASSRRQPLHYEQYF
TRBV12-3/TRBV12-4	many	TRBJ2-1	-	TGTGCCAGCAGTTTCGACGGATACAATGAGCAGTTCTTC	CASSFDGYNEQFF
TRBV28	-	TRBJ2-3	-	TGTGCCAGCAGTTTAGGAGTTCGGGGCACAGATACGCAGTATTTT	CASSLGVRGTDTQYF
TRBV27	-	TRBJ2-7	-	TGTGCCAGCAGTTTATCCCCCACTTACGGAGAGCAGTACTTC	CASSLSPTYGEQYF
TRBV5-4	-	TRBJ1-6	TRBD1	TGTGCCAGCAGCATCCGGACAGGGAGTTTTAATTCACCCCTCCACTTT	CASSIRTGSFNSPLHF
TRBV7-2	many	TRBJ2-2	-	TGTGCCAGCGGAAATCAAGGTGGCACCGGGGAGCTGTTTTTT	CASGNQGGTGELFF
TRBV6-1	-	TRBJ1-5	-	TGTGCCAGCAGTGACACCGGGACCCGGAGACAGCCCCAGCATTTT	CASSDTGTRRQPQHF
TRBV11-2	once	TRBJ2-1	-	TGTGCCAGCAGCCCACCATCAGGGAGAAAGAGTTCGCAGTTCTTC	CASSPPSGRKSSQFF
TRBV18	few	TRBJ1-2	-	TGTGCCAGCTCACCCCGGACAGCCTCATTTCTTGCCAATGGCTACACCTTC	CASSPRTASFLANGYTF
TRBV7-4	-	TRBJ1-2	TRBD1	TGTGCCAGCAGCTCCCCTATGACAGGGGGCCATGGCTACACCTTC	CASSSPMTGGHGYTF
TRBV25-1	few	TRBJ1-2	TRBD1	TGTGCCAGCAGTCCAGTCAGGGGGCCCGATGGCTACACCTTC	CASSPVRGPDGYTF
TRBV7-4	-	TRBJ1-5	-	TGTGCCAGCAGCCGAGGGTCAAGCAATCAGCCCCAGCATTTT	CASSRGSSNQPQHF
TRBV7-6	many	TRBJ2-3	-	TGTGCCAGCAGCTCCTCGGGGGAGAGCACAGATACGCAGTATTTT	CASSSSGESTDTQYF
TRBV28	-	TRBJ2-7	TRBD2	TGTGCCAGCAGTGGTCCGGGACTACCTTACGAGCAGTACTTC	CASSGPGLPYEQYF
TRBV10-3	-	TRBJ1-4	TRBD1	TGTGCCATCAGTGATACCGGGACAGGGATTGAAAAACTGTTTTTT	CAISDTGTGIEKLFF
TRBV27	-	TRBJ1-3	-	TGTGCCAGCGGTAACCCTGACAGCTCTCGCTCTGGAAACACCATATATTTT	CASGNPDSSRSGNTIYF
TRBV11-3	few	TRBJ1-1	-	TGTGCCAGCAGCAAGGGACTGAGCATGAACACTGAAGCTTTCTTT	CASSKGLSMNTEAFF
TRBV28	-	TRBJ2-1	TRBD1	TGTGCCAGCAGTTTAAGGGGACAGGGGGCTTACAATGAGCAGTTCTTC	CASSLRGQGAYNEQFF
TRBV20-1	-	TRBJ1-2	-	TGCAGTGCTAGAGATCTAGGACTTCTTGGCTATGGCTACACCTTC	CSARDLGLLGYGYTF
TRBV28	-	TRBJ2-3	TRBD2	TGTGCCAGCAGTGGGTCTAGCGGGAGGGCCGAGGCCGGGATGAATACGTATAGCACAGATACGCAGTATTTT	CASSGSSGRAEAGMNTYSTDTQYF
TRBV7-2	many	TRBJ2-7	-	TGTGCCAGCAGCCTAACGTCACGACATGTCCGCTACGAGCAGTACTTC	CASSLTSRHVRYEQYF
TRBV4-1	-	TRBJ1-2	-	TGCTCCAGCACCCAAAGCTACACGGGGGGGCTAAGAGATGGCTACACCTTC	CSSTQSYTGGLRDGYTF
TRBV7-9	few	TRBJ2-2	TRBD1	TGTGCCAGCAGACACGGGCGGACAGGGGCTTACACCGGGGAGCTGTTTTTT	CASRHGRTGAYTGELFF
TRBV7-8	few	TRBJ2-5	TRBD1	TGTGCCAGCAGCTTAGCGTCTCCAGGGGGATTAGAGACCCAGTACTTC	CASSLASPGGLETQYF
TRBV7-9	few	TRBJ1-2	-	TGTGCCAGCAGCTTAGAGCCGCCCGCACCGTATGGCTACACCTTC	CASSLEPPAPYGYTF
TRBV7-9	-	TRBJ1-2	TRBD1	TGTGCCAGCAGCTTAGATGGGACAGGGGATGGCTACACCTTC	CASSLDGTGDGYTF
TRBV19	-	TRBJ1-2	-	TGTGCCAGTACCCGCACGGGGACCAACTATGGCTACACCTTC	CASTRTGTNYGYTF
TRBV14	-	TRBJ2-2	-	TGTGCCAGCAGCGCTGCGGGGACCGGGGAGCTGTTTTTT	CASSAAGTGELFF
TRBV7-6	many	TRBJ1-3	-	TGTGCCAGCAGCCTAGGGGCAGGCGGGGTTTTTGGAAACACCATATATTTT	CASSLGAGGVFGNTIYF
TRBV12-3/TRBV12-4	-	TRBJ1-6	TRBD1	TGTGCCAGCAGTTTAAGGACAGGAGGTATAGGAGCGACACCCCTCCACTTT	CASSLRTGGIGATPLHF
TRBV7-2	-	TRBJ1-6	TRBD1	TGTGCCAGCAGCTTTCCCGCAGGGGGGAGCTCCTATAATTCACCCCTCCACTTT	CASSFPAGGSSYNSPLHF
TRBV7-8	-	TRBJ2-7	TRBD1	TGTGCCAGCAGCCTCACAGGGGGCGTAAAGGGCGAGCAGTACTTC	CASSLTGGVKGEQYF
TRBV28	-	TRBJ1-5	-	TGTGCCAGCAGTCAACCCCAGGGCGGCAATCAGCCCCAGCATTTT	CASSQPQGGNQPQHF
TRBV11-2	many	TRBJ1-2	-	TGTGCCAGACGGGTGTCAATTGGCTACACCTTC	CARRVSIGYTF
TRBV11-1	few	TRBJ1-2	TRBD1	TGTGCCAGCAGCTTAGCGCCAAGGGGGCCCGACTATGGCTACACCTTC	CASSLAPRGPDYGYTF
TRBV7-1	-	TRBJ2-7	-	TGTGCCAGAAGCTCAGCAGGGGTAGACGATAAGTACTTC	CARSSAGVDDKYF
TRBV20-1	once	TRBJ2-2	-	TGCAGTGCTAGAGTGCGGCCGGGGGCAGGCGGGGAGCTGTTTTTT	CSARVRPGAGGELFF
TRBV27	-	TRBJ2-2	TRBD2	TGTGCCAGCAACGAGGGGACTAGGAGTGCCGGGGAGCTGTTTTTT	CASNEGTRSAGELFF
TRBV29-1	once	TRBJ1-1	TRBD1	TGCAGCGTTGCCGCTTCGACAGGGGCGGCCGCTTTCTTT	CSVAASTGAAAFF
TRBV7-9	-	TRBJ2-7	TRBD2	TGTGCCAGCAGCTTAGTGGGGGGGGTCCTCTACGAGAAGTACTTC	CASSLVGGVLYEKYF
TRBV25-1	few	TRBJ2-5	TRBD2	TGTGCCAGCAGTTTCACCCGGGGGGGAGAGACCCAGTACTTC	CASSFTRGGETQYF
TRBV28	-	TRBJ2-6	-	TGTGCCAGCAGTCCGGACTGGGACTCTGGGGCCAACGTCCTGACTTTC	CASSPDWDSGANVLTF
TRBV19	-	TRBJ2-3	-	TGTGCCAGCTCGCAGGGTACCGCAGATACGCAGTATTTT	CASSQGTADTQYF
TRBV5-6	-	TRBJ2-1	-	TGTGCCAGCAGCTTGGGTGGACAGAGCTCCTACAATGAGCAGTTCTTC	CASSLGGQSSYNEQFF
TRBV19	-	TRBJ2-1	-	TGTGCCAGTACTCTCACGGGGACCTCATCCTACAATGAGCAGTTCTTC	CASTLTGTSSYNEQFF
TRBV19	-	TRBJ2-1	TRBD2	TGTGCCAGTAGGGGTACTAGCGGAACTAACAATGAGCAGTTCTTC	CASRGTSGTNNEQFF
TRBV27	-	TRBJ1-1	-	TGTGCCAGCAGCCCACATGGGAGTGAAAACCGGGCTGAAGCTTTCTTT	CASSPHGSENRAEAFF
TRBV10-3	few	TRBJ2-1	TRBD1	TGTGCCACCGGGGACAGACTAAATGAGCAGTTCTTC	CATGDRLNEQFF
TRBV7-9	-	TRBJ1-2	-	TGTGCCAGCAGCATCGGGACACCTGCTAACTATGGCTACACCTTC	CASSIGTPANYGYTF
TRBV20-1	-	TRBJ2-2	TRBD1	TGCAGTGCTAGAGCCTCCCCCCCAGGACAGGGCCGGGTCGGGGAGCTGTTTTTT	CSARASPPGQGRVGELFF
TRBV14	-	TRBJ2-2	-	TGTGCCAGCAGCCTCGTGAAGGGGGGTTTCGCCGGGGAGCTGTTTTTT	CASSLVKGGFAGELFF
TRBV20-1	few	TRBJ2-1	-	TGCAGTGCTCGCAGGGGGGGAGGGCCTTGGAATGAGCAGTTCTTC	CSARRGGGPWNEQFF
TRBV12-3/TRBV12-4	few	TRBJ2-1	TRBD2	TGTGCCAGCAGTTTCCTAGCGGGAGTGTCCGATGAGCAGTTCTTC	CASSFLAGVSDEQFF
TRBV7-9	-	TRBJ2-5	TRBD1	TGTGCCAGCAGCCCGAGGGACAGGGATCAAGAGACCCAGTACTTC	CASSPRDRDQETQYF
TRBV7-8	few	TRBJ2-1	TRBD1	TGTGCCAGCAGCTTAATGGGTGGCAGGGGGACGATTGAGCAGTTCTTC	CASSLMGGRGTIEQFF